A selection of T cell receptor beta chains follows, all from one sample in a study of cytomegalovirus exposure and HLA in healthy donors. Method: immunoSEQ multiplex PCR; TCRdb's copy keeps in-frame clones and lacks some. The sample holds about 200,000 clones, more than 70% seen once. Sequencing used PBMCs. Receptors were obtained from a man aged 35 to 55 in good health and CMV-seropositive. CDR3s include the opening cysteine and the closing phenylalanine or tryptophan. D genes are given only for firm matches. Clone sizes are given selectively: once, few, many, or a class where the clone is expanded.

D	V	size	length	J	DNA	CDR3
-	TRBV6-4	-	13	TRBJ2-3	TGTGCCAGCAGTGTCAACCCCGCGTATACGCAGTATTTT	CASSVNPAYTQYF
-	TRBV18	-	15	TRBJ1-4	TGTGCCAGCTCATATAGCGGTGCAACTAATGAAAAACTGTTTTTT	CASSYSGATNEKLFF
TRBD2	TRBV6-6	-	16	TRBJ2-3	TGTGCCAGCAGTAATATACTAGCGGGAGCTGTAGATACGCAGTATTTT	CASSNILAGAVDTQYF
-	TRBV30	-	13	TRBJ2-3	TGTGCCTGGACCTCCGGGTTGGCAGATACGCAGTATTTT	CAWTSGLADTQYF
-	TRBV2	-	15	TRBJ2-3	TGTGCCAGTGGACAGACCCAAGCTAGCACAGATACGCAGTATTTT	CASGQTQASTDTQYF
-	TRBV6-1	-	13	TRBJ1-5	TGTGCCAGCAGTGAAAGGGGGGGCCAGCCCCAGCATTTT	CASSERGGQPQHF
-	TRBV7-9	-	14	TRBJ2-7	TGTGCCAGCAGCCCCGGGACATCACTACGAGAGCAGTACTTC	CASSPGTSLREQYF
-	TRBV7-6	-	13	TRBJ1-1	TGTGCCAGCAGCTTAAGTGTCCAGGGGAAAGCTTTCTTT	CASSLSVQGKAFF
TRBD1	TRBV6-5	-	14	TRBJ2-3	TGTGCCAGCAGTTCGACAGGGGAGGCAGATACGCAGTATTTT	CASSSTGEADTQYF
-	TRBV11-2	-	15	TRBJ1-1	TGTGCCAGCAGCTCCCCCCGCAGGAAGAACACTGAAGCTTTCTTT	CASSSPRRKNTEAFF
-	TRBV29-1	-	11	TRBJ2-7	TGCAGCGTTGGGGACTTCTACGAGCAGTACTTC	CSVGDFYEQYF
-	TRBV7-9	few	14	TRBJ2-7	TGTGCCAGCAGCTTAGCGGGAGGAATTGGCGAGCAGTACTTC	CASSLAGGIGEQYF
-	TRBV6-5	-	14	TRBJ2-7	TGTGCCAGCAGGCCCGGGATGTCTGGGAGCGAGCAGTACTTC	CASRPGMSGSEQYF
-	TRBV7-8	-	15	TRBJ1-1	TGTGCCAGCAGCCCCCAAACGGGGTGGGGCACTGAAGCTTTCTTT	CASSPQTGWGTEAFF
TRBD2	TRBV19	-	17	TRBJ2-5	TGTGCCAGTAGTATTGGAGCGGGAGGGGGATACCAAGAGACCCAGTACTTC	CASSIGAGGGYQETQYF
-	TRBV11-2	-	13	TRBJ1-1	TGTGCCAGCAGCTCCCGGCAGGGGTCTGAAGCTTTCTTT	CASSSRQGSEAFF
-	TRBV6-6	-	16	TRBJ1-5	TGTGCCAGCAGCCCCCCAGAGGACACCCGCCATCAGCCCCAGCATTTT	CASSPPEDTRHQPQHF
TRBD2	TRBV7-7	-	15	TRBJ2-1	TGTGCTAGCAGCCCAGGACTAGCATCGGGCAATGAGCAGTTCTTC	CASSPGLASGNEQFF
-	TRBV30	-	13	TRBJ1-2	TGTGCCTGGAGTAGATCTTATAACTATGGCCACACCTTC	CAWSRSYNYGHTF
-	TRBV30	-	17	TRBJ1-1	TGTGCCTGGAGTGTACCCCACACAGGGACGGGGACCACTGAAGCTTTCTTT	CAWSVPHTGTGTTEAFF
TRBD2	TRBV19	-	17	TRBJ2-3	TGTGCCAGTAGCCTCTTTAGGACTAGCGGGGGCACAGATACGCAGTATTTT	CASSLFRTSGGTDTQYF
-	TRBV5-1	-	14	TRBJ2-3	TGCGCCAGCAGCTTGGGCCAACACACCGATACGCAGTATTTT	CASSLGQHTDTQYF
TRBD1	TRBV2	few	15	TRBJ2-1	TGTGCCACCGCGTGGGACAGGGGGAGCGACAATGAGCAGTTCTTC	CATAWDRGSDNEQFF
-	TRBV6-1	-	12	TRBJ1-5	TGTGCCAGCAGTGAAATACAGCAGCCCCAGCATTTT	CASSEIQQPQHF
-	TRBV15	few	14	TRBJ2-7	TGTGCCACCAGCAGAGATCCGCGGGGAAGCGAGCAGTACTTC	CATSRDPRGSEQYF
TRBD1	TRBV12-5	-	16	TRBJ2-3	TGTGCTAGTGGTTCGGGGGACAGGGGCAGCACAGATACGCAGTATTTT	CASGSGDRGSTDTQYF
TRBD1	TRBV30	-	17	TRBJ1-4	TGTGCCTGGAGTGTACCTCGTGGGGGACAGACTAATGAAAAACTGTTTTTT	CAWSVPRGGQTNEKLFF
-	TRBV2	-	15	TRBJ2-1	TGTGCCAGCATTCCCCCGGGACAAGGGGAGAAAGAGCAGTTCTTC	CASIPPGQGEKEQFF
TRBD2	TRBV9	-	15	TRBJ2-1	TGTGCCAGCAGCGTAGACGGCGGGAGGTACAATGAGCAGTTCTTC	CASSVDGGRYNEQFF
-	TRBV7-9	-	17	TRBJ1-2	TGTTCCAGCAGCCCCTCGGGGGGACATTACGTTGAGTATGGCTACACCTTC	CSSSPSGGHYVEYGYTF
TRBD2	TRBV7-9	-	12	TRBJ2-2	TGTGCCCCCCGGGGGGGCGGCGGGGAGCTGTTTTTT	CAPRGGGGELFF
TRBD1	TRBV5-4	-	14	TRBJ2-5	TGTGCCAGCAGCGGTTCAGACAGGGGAGAGACCCAGTACTTC	CASSGSDRGETQYF
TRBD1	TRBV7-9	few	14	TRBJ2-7	TGTGCCAGCAGCTCCGGGACAGGGGGCGTCGGGCAGTACTTC	CASSSGTGGVGQYF
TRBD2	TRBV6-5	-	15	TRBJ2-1	TGTGCCAGCAGACCCGGGACTAGCGAATACAATGAGCAGTTCTTC	CASRPGTSEYNEQFF
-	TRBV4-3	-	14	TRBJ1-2	TGCGCCAGCAGCCAAACGAGGAGTAACTATGGCTACACCTTC	CASSQTRSNYGYTF
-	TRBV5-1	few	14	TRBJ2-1	TGCGCCAGCAGAAGCCGGGTCTCAGACAATGAGCAGTTCTTC	CASRSRVSDNEQFF
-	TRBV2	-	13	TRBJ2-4	TGTGCCAGCAGCTCTATCGACAAAAACATTCAGTACTTC	CASSSIDKNIQYF
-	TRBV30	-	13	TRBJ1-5	TGTGCCTGGAGTAGGTCAGCGGGTCAGCCCCAGCATTTT	CAWSRSAGQPQHF
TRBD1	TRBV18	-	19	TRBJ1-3	TGTGCCAGCTCACCGACCCCGGGACAGGGGGCAATCTCTGGAAACACCATATATTTT	CASSPTPGQGAISGNTIYF
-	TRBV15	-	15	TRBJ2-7	TGTGCCACCAGAGGGGGGGAGGGCGGAGCCTACGAGCAGTACTTC	CATRGGEGGAYEQYF
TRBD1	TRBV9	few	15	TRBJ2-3	TGTGCCAGCAGCTGGACAGGGGAGTCACAAGATACGCAGTATTTT	CASSWTGESQDTQYF
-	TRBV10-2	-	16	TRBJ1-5	TGCGCCAGCAGTGAATCGGTCGGCAGGTACAATCAGCCCCAGCATTTT	CASSESVGRYNQPQHF
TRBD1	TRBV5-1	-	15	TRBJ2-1	TGCGCCAGCAGCGTGCAGGGGGCTTTATACAATGAGCAGTTCTTC	CASSVQGALYNEQFF
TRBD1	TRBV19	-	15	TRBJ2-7	TGTGCCAGCGCGGTAAGGGACAGGGCCTCCTACGAGCAGTACTTC	CASAVRDRASYEQYF
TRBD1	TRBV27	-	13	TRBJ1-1	TGTGCCAGCAGCCTGACAGGGAGTACTGAAGCTTTCTTT	CASSLTGSTEAFF